What follows is one T cell receptor (beta chain) and its context. No antigen is known for it. One junction end does not reproduce the germline sequence, and a read error may be involved. These data are taken from a study of tumor-infiltrating lymphocytes in primary liver carcinoma. Co-extraction of RNA and DNA was performed on about 20-32 mg of unsorted bulk tissue. General observations from the study: Overlap in tumor-adjacent and tumor-blood pairs fell below that of tumor region pairs.

From approximately 0.5 ug of total RNA, TCR beta-specific cDNA was reverse-transcribed using a constant-region primer. ARM-PCR was slightly modified, and three nested multiplex PCR rounds with it gave rise to the TCR beta libraries. Researchers ran the first two PCR rounds for about 11 cycles each with TRBV1-TRBV30 forward primers and a C-beta reverse primer. Via MiXCR, TCRdb re-called the multiplex PCR reads, giving one row per CDR3 protein. The table lists about 120,000 distinct CDR3 sequences, around 70% of them singletons. The germline V gene has CDR1 MGHRA and CDR2 YSYEKL. The CDR3 spans 15 residues.

The source is a woman between 55 and 75 years old with primary liver carcinoma and hepatitis B virus infection. Sequenced material: tumor-adjacent normal liver tissue. The genes are TRBV4-1 and TRBJ2-5, with D perhaps TRBD2 (6 bases). The CDR3 coding sequence is TGCGCCAGCAACCAGGATAGCGGCCTGATGGAGACCCAATACTTC. Protein: CASNQDSGLMETQYF.